The clone carrying this T cell receptor (beta chain) has a count of ten or more. Antigen specificity is unknown. The germline CDR1 and CDR2 sequences are MGHDK and SYGVNS. The CDR3 runs to 14 residues. V lost 7 bases, J lost 1 base, and 13 bases lay in between. Tagging with unique molecular identifiers was applied to individual cDNA molecules. MiXCR, run by TCRdb on the 5' RACE reads, gives a single entry per CDR3 protein. This sample has 45,000 to 65,000 distinct CDR3 sequences, with roughly 9.6% found just once. This entry comes from a study of early T cells in non-severe SARS-CoV-2 infection. Study-wide background: Whole-blood bulk RNA, unsorted, was sequenced, and chains were unpaired. Study-level points and caveats: Anti-spike CD8 specificities were favored by VDJdb matching, whose results missed private and CD4 specificities.

What was sequenced was whole blood. The gene calls are TRBV25-1 and TRBJ1-1; D ambiguous. This sequence originates from an adult who was a healthcare worker with PCR-confirmed SARS-CoV-2 infection or an uninfected control (not recorded which). DNA of the CDR3: TGTGCCAGCACATGGGCCCGAGGGAACACTGAAGCTTTCTTT. It specifies CASTWARGNTEAFF.